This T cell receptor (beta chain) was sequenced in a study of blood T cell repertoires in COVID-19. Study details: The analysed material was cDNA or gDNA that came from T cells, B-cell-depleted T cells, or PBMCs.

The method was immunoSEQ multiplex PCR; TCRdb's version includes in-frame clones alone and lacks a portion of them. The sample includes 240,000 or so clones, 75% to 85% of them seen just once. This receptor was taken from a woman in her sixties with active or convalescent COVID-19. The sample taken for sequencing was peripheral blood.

The CDR3 spells CASSLRQEGEQYF. For the CDR3, the DNA is TGCGCCAGCAGCTTGCGACAGGAAGGCGAGCAGTACTTC. The chain joins TRBV5-1 to TRBJ2-7; possibly TRBD1 for D (6 bases). Trimming shortened V by 1 base and J by 6 bases, and 11 bases separated the two germline ends. Germline V gene sequence: CDR1 SGHRS, CDR2 YFSETQ. This CDR3 comprises 13 residues.